The 30 T cell receptor beta chains in this list originate from one sample, sequenced in a study of shared clonotypes between healthy human individuals. Some clones are missing from TCRdb's copy, which holds only in-frame ones; the method was immunoSEQ multiplex PCR. The table shows some 2,500,000 clones, with 90% to 95% occurring only once. The sequencing sample was made of naive CD4+ T cells from PBMCs. Subset indicated: CD45RA+ positively selected. The receptors here all came from a man aged 18-30 years in good health. Some clones in this sample may be carry-over from other donors' samples.

The CDR3 is CASSYDRGGNTIYF. CDR3 in DNA: TGTGCCAGCAGTTACGACAGGGGTGGAAACACCATATATTTT. The V and J genes are TRBV6-5 and TRBJ1-3, with 8 bases that match TRBD1. Germline values: CDR1 MNHEY, CDR2 SVGAGI. CDR3 size: 14 residues. Trimming cost V 2 bases and J 3 bases; bases outside gene matches: 0.

The chain has TRBV30 and TRBJ2-1, with D unresolved. V lost 7 bases, J lost 1 base, and 5 bases lay in between. The CDR3 is 11 residues long. The germline V gene encodes CDR1 GTSNPN and CDR2 SVGIG (reference sequence). The CDR3 reads CAYGSYNEQFF. Here the CDR3 DNA reads TGTGCCTATGGGTCCTACAATGAGCAGTTCTTC.

V is TRBV11-3 and J is TRBJ2-1; TRBD2 aligns across 11 bases. The CDR3 covers 15 residues. The germline gives CDR1 SGHNT, CDR2 YENEEA. The V gene end was trimmed by 6 bases and the J gene end by 9 bases; junction bases not matched to a gene: 10. The CDR3 DNA sequence: TGTGCCAGCAGTTCCCGTAGCGGGAGGGCCGCTGAGCAGTTCTTC. This encodes CASSSRSGRAAEQFF.

This clone is a singleton in its sample. The rearrangement joins TRBV14 to TRBJ2-1, with D possibly called TRBD1 or TRBD2 (5 bases each). Trimming took 1 base from V and 9 from J, leaving 10 bases between them. The CDR3 spans 13 residues. CDR1 is SGHDN and CDR2 is FVKESK in the germline V gene. The chain's CDR3 is CASSQGSGAEQFF. In DNA, the CDR3 is TGTGCCAGCAGCCAAGGGTCCGGGGCTGAGCAGTTCTTC.

V gene TRBV14 combines with J gene TRBJ1-4; weak D call: TRBD1 (6 bases). The CDR3 runs 16 residues. CDR1 SGHDN and CDR2 FVKESK come from the germline V gene. V was clipped by 4 bases and J by 2 bases, with 14 bases between them. CDR3 nucleotide sequence: TGTGCCAGCAGCCGTACTACAGGGTTCACTAATGAAAAACTGTTTTTT. Encoded protein: CASSRTTGFTNEKLFF.

This sequence joins TRBV2 and TRBJ1-5; D might be TRBD1 (6 bases). Germline V gives CDR1 SNHLY, CDR2 FYNNEI. This CDR3 comprises 14 residues. Trimming pared 5 bases from V and 4 bases from J, leaving 12 bases between. The CDR3: CASSRQAGNQPQHF. The DNA for the CDR3 is TGTGCCAGCAGTAGACAGGCCGGAAATCAGCCCCAGCATTTT.

V gene TRBV11-1 combines with J gene TRBJ1-4, with TRBD1 as a possible D gene (5 bases). CDR1 is SGHAT and CDR2 is FQDESV in the germline V gene (reference sequence). Trimming took off 5 bases at V and 5 bases at J, with 18 bases between the two ends. There are 16 residues in the CDR3. The CDR3 DNA is TGTGCCAGCAGCCCAAAGCCGGGACGGGGGAATGAAAAACTGTTTTTT. Amino acids: CASSPKPGRGNEKLFF.

Of note for this clone: Other DNA sequences within the sample encode an identical CDR3. CDR3 protein: CASRGQGVSYEQYF. The DNA of the CDR3 is TGTGCCAGCAGGGGCCAGGGAGTCTCCTACGAGCAGTACTTC. The V call is TRBV2, the J call TRBJ2-7; D could derive from TRBD1 or TRBD2 (5 bases each). Germline CDR1 is SNHLY and CDR2 is FYNNEI. There are 14 residues in the CDR3. V lost 6 bases, J lost 0 bases, and 12 bases lay in between.

This sequence joins TRBV18 and TRBJ2-3, with no clear D. Trimming stripped 4 bases from V and 2 bases from J, with 10 bases between. The CDR3 contains 14 residues. CDR1 is KGHSH, CDR2 LQKENI, per germline. CDR3 amino acids: CASSRFGNTDTQYF. CDR3 bases: TGTGCCAGCTCACGTTTCGGTAACACAGATACGCAGTATTTT.

The chain is built from TRBV7-3 and TRBJ2-1; D call uncertain. The CDR3 loop spans 14 amino acids. Trimming removed 2 bases from V and 3 bases from J, with 8 bases in between. In germline, CDR1 is SGHTA, CDR2 FQGTGA. In nucleotides, the CDR3 is TGTGCCAGCAGCTTATCTGAAAGCTACAATGAGCAGTTCTTC. This gives the protein CASSLSESYNEQFF.

V gene TRBV5-6 combines with J gene TRBJ2-3, with D unresolved. The CDR3 totals 15 residues. V lost 0 bases and J lost 0, with 8 bases in between. Germline values: CDR1 SGHDT, CDR2 YYEEEE. The CDR3: CASSLGPVSTDTQYF. In nucleotides, the CDR3 is TGTGCCAGCAGCTTGGGGCCAGTAAGCACAGATACGCAGTATTTT.

The genes are TRBV6-1 and TRBJ1-1; D unclear. V was cut by 0 bases and J by 9 bases, with 17 bases left in between. CDR3 length: 15 residues. The germline gives CDR1 MNHNS, CDR2 SASEGT. The CDR3 DNA follows: TGTGCCAGCAGTGAAGCCCCCGGGAGGCGTTCACAAGCTTTCTTT. It is translated as CASSEAPGRRSQAFF.

About this clone: This sample also contains other DNA sequences that code for the same CDR3. The chain couples TRBV5-1 to TRBJ2-2; maybe TRBD2 (5 bases). The CDR3 spans 15 residues. Germline-derived CDR1 and CDR2 are SGHRS and YFSETQ. V lost 4 bases and J lost 1, with 11 bases in between. The DNA for the CDR3 is TGCGCCAGCAGCCTGACGGGGTTGAACACCGGGGAGCTGTTTTTT. This sequence encodes CASSLTGLNTGELFF.

This chain joins TRBV29-1 and TRBJ2-7; D uncertain. V lost 7 bases and J lost 2, with 15 bases in between. This CDR3 has 13 residues. CDR1 is SQVTM, CDR2 ANQGSEA, per germline. Written as DNA, the CDR3 is TGCAGCGCCGCTGGTGGCCCCGCCTACGAGCAGTACTTC. Encoded protein: CSAAGGPAYEQYF.

About this clone itself: Other DNA sequences in this specimen translate into the identical CDR3. V and J are TRBV28 and TRBJ2-7; the match to TRBD1 covers 7 bases. The V segment lost 6 bases and the J segment 3 bases; nucleotides outside the gene matches: 5. Germline-derived CDR1 and CDR2 are MDHEN and SYDVKM. This CDR3 is built from 13 residues. CDR3 nucleotide sequence: TGTGCCAGCAGAAGGACAGGTAGCTACGAGCAGTACTTC. This translates into CASRRTGSYEQYF.

The V call is TRBV29-1, the J call TRBJ2-5; weak D call: TRBD1 (6 bases). Germline V lookup: CDR1 SQVTM, CDR2 ANQGSEA. Trimming took off 5 bases at V and 2 bases at J, with 12 bases between the two ends. CDR3 length equals 13 residues. The CDR3 is CSVRRDTQETQYF. For the CDR3, the DNA is TGCAGCGTTCGCCGGGACACACAAGAGACCCAGTACTTC.

The genes are TRBV5-1 and TRBJ1-4; D may be TRBD1 (5 bases). Germline V CDR1 and CDR2: SGHRS, YFSETQ. This CDR3 region has 14 residues. V shed 0 bases and J shed 6 bases, with 9 bases lying between them. CDR3: CASSLAGAYEKLFF. DNA of the CDR3: TGCGCCAGCAGCTTGGCTGGGGCGTATGAAAAACTGTTTTTT.

The V and J genes are TRBV18 and TRBJ1-4; D is uncertain. With 1 base removed from V and 0 bases from J, the gap between germline ends came to 12 bases. The germline V gene has CDR1 KGHSH and CDR2 LQKENI. The CDR3 is made up of 17 amino acids. CDR3 sequence (DNA): TGTGCCAGCTCACCACAGTCACACCAAACAACTAATGAAAAACTGTTTTTT. Translation gives CASSPQSHQTTNEKLFF.

J is TRBJ1-3 and V is TRBV4-3, with 8 bases lining up with TRBD1. Germline lookup yields CDR1 LGHNA and CDR2 YSLEER. This CDR3 is 19 amino acids long. J lost 3 bases, V lost 1 base, and 14 bases had no gene match. This chain's CDR3 is CASSQVRSGTGSRGNTIYF. In nucleotides, the CDR3 is TGCGCCAGCAGCCAAGTCCGCTCCGGGACAGGCTCACGTGGAAACACCATATATTTT.

The chain carries TRBV11-2 and TRBJ2-5, with D possibly called TRBD1 or TRBD2 (5 bases each). The J call is uncertain, as TRBJ2-7 better fits the DNA end. The CDR3 has 14 residues. Germline-derived CDR1 and CDR2 are SGHAT and FQNNGV. The CDR3 protein is CASSRSGGFLEQYF. As DNA, the CDR3 is TGTGCCAGCAGCCGGAGTGGGGGATTCCTCGAGCAGTACTTC.

The V call is TRBV7-9, the J call TRBJ1-1; perhaps TRBD1 as D (5 bases). There are 13 residues in the CDR3. CDR1 and CDR2 (germline): SEHNR, FQNEAQ (reference sequence). Trimming took 5 bases from V and 5 from J, leaving 12 bases between them. The CDR3 DNA is TGTGCCAGCAGCCGGGACGGTGGAACTGAAGCTTTCTTT. Amino acids: CASSRDGGTEAFF.

The genes are TRBV5-1 and TRBJ2-3; D is unclear. Germline assignment: CDR1 SGHRS and CDR2 YFSETQ. Deletions cut 0 bases from V and 0 bases from J, with 11 bases between. The CDR3 consists of 16 residues. CDR3 protein: CASSLVGGQSTDTQYF. In nucleotides, the CDR3 is TGCGCCAGCAGCTTGGTCGGCGGCCAAAGCACAGATACGCAGTATTTT.

The J gene is TRBJ1-3, the V gene TRBV30; no definite D call. V lost 7 bases and J 2 bases, leaving 12 bases between the germline ends. Per germline, CDR1 GTSNPN and CDR2 SVGIG (reference sequence). CDR3 size: 13 residues. CDR3 sequence: CAYNPVTGNTIYF. The CDR3, as DNA: TGTGCCTATAACCCAGTAACTGGAAACACCATATATTTT.

The chain links TRBV7-3 to TRBJ2-2; a possible D gene is TRBD1 (5 bases). The germline CDR1 and CDR2 sequences are SGHTA and FQGTGA. Trimming shortened V by 5 bases and J by 3 bases, and 19 bases separated the two germline ends. This CDR3 spans 17 amino acids. CDR3 loop: CASSPTRTLSYTGELFF. As DNA, the CDR3 is TGTGCCAGCAGCCCAACCCGGACACTTTCTTACACCGGGGAGCTGTTTTTT.

J is TRBJ2-3 and V is TRBV4-2, with 12 bases aligning to TRBD2. Trimming at V came to 7 bases and at J to 6 bases, leaving 11 bases not matched to a gene. The CDR3 length is 16 residues. From germline, CDR1 is LGHNA and CDR2 YNFKEQ. CDR3 bases: TGTGCCAGCACCCCCCGACTAGCGGGAGTAATTGATACGCAGTATTTT. Amino acids: CASTPRLAGVIDTQYF.

The V and J genes are TRBV27 and TRBJ1-6, with D maybe TRBD1 (5 bases). CDR3 size: 16 residues. Germline loops: CDR1 MNHEY, CDR2 SMNVEV (reference sequence). Deletions cut 0 bases from V and 7 bases from J, with 13 bases between. The DNA for the CDR3 is TGTGCCAGCAGTTTATCGCAGGGAGTGAGGAATTCACCCCTCCACTTT. This codes for CASSLSQGVRNSPLHF.

V usage is TRBV5-6 and J usage is TRBJ1-1; D ambiguous. The germline V gene encodes CDR1 SGHDT and CDR2 YYEEEE. This CDR3 spans 14 amino acids. Trimming removed 3 bases from V and 7 bases from J, with 16 bases in between. CDR3 nucleotide sequence: TGTGCCAGCAGCTCGGACGGTGGGCTTGGTGAAGCTTTCTTT. The encoded protein is CASSSDGGLGEAFF. The full variable domain, with the rest looked up from reference TRBV5-6 and TRBJ1-1, is DAGVTQSPTHLIKTRGQQVTLRCSPKSGHDTVSWYQQALGQGPQFIFQYYEEEERQRGNFPDRFSGHQFPNYSSELNVNALLLGDSALYLCASSSDGGLGEAFFGQGTRLTVV.

This clone was seen only once. V usage is TRBV7-2 and J usage is TRBJ1-1, with TRBD1 matching 8 bases. The CDR3 contains 16 residues. Germline V gene sequence: CDR1 SGHTA, CDR2 FQGNSA. Trimming removed 4 bases from V and 4 bases from J; junction bases left unmatched: 11. Written as DNA, the CDR3 is TGTGCCAGCAGCTCCCGACAGGGGCAGGGGGGCACTGAAGCTTTCTTT. It translates to CASSSRQGQGGTEAFF.

The V call is TRBV28, the J call TRBJ1-5; D uncertain. The CDR3 covers 16 residues. Germline V gene sequence: CDR1 MDHEN, CDR2 SYDVKM. V was shortened by 3 bases and J by 2 bases, with 14 bases between the two germline ends. The CDR3 loop is CASSFRPAGGNQPQHF. The CDR3 coding sequence is TGTGCCAGCAGTTTTCGGCCTGCCGGGGGCAATCAGCCCCAGCATTTT.

The chain couples TRBV28 to TRBJ1-1, with D unclear. V was shortened by 5 bases and J by 1 base, with 17 bases between the two germline ends. The germline CDR1 and CDR2 sequences are MDHEN and SYDVKM. The CDR3 length is 16 residues. The CDR3 coding sequence is TGTGCCAGCAGTCCAAAGATTCGGCGGGCGAACACTGAAGCTTTCTTT. Translated, it gives CASSPKIRRANTEAFF.